This T cell receptor (beta chain) was sequenced during a study of blood T cell repertoires in COVID-19. The overall study: Sites in the United States, Italy and Spain provided acute and convalescent COVID-19 samples. Sources were T cells, B-cell-depleted T cells, or PBMCs; the material itself was cDNA or gDNA.

The authors' processing: How many nucleated cells were present was estimated from reference gene primer amplification. TCRdb's copy holds only in-frame clones and misses some; the assay was immunoSEQ multiplex PCR. V and J calls and clone size follow that table, whereas D and trimming were derived from the DNA. The sample lists about 100,000 clones, roughly 89% occurring once. V was cut by 9 bases and J by 1 base, with 12 bases left in between. The germline V gene encodes CDR1 LNHDA and CDR2 SQIVND (reference sequence). CDR3 length: 14 amino acids. This sequence joins TRBV19 and TRBJ2-2; weak D call: TRBD1 (6 bases). The clonotype originates from a man between 65 and 80 years old with acute or convalescent COVID-19. The specimen was peripheral blood. CDR3 protein: CASLSRGNTGELFF. In DNA, the CDR3 is TGTGCCAGCCTTTCCAGGGGGAACACCGGGGAGCTGTTTTTT.